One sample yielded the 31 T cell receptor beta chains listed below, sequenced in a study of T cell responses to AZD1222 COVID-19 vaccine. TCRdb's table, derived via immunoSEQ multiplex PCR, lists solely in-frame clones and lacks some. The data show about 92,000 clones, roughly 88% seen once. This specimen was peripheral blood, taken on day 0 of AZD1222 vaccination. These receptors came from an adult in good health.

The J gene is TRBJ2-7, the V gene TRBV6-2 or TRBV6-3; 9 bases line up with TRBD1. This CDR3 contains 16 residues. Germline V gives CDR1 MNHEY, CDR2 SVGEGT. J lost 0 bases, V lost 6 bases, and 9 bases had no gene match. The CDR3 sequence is CASSRNRDRVSYEQYF. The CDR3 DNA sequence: TGTGCCAGCAGCAGAAACCGGGACAGGGTCTCCTACGAGCAGTACTTC.

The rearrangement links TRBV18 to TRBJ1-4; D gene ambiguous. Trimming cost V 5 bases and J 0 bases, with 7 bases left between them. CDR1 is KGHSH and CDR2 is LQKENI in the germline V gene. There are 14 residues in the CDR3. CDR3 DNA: TGTGCCAGCTCAACCGTCGCAACTAATGAAAAACTGTTTTTT. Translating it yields CASSTVATNEKLFF.

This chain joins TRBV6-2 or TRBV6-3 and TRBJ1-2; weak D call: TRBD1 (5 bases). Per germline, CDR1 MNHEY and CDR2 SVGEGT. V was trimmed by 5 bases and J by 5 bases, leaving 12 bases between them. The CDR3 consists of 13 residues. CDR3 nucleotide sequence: TGTGCCAGCAGTAAGCCTTCAGGGTATGGCTACACCTTC. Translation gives CASSKPSGYGYTF.

As DNA, the CDR3 is TGTGCCAGCAGCGTTACCGCAAGGGTGCAGGGGGTGAACACTGAAGCTTTCTTT. It codes for CASSVTARVQGVNTEAFF. The chain has TRBV9 and TRBJ1-1; 7 nucleotides align to TRBD1. The germline gives CDR1 SGDLS, CDR2 YYNGEE. Trimming cost V 2 bases and J 0 bases; bases outside gene matches: 13. This CDR3 contains 18 residues. The variable domain in full, completed from reference TRBV9 and TRBJ1-1, reads DSGVTQTPKHLITATGQRVTLRCSPRSGDLSVYWYQQSLDQGLQFLIQYYNGEERAKGNILERFSAQQFPDLHSELNLSSLELGDSALYFCASSVTARVQGVNTEAFFGQGTRLTVV.

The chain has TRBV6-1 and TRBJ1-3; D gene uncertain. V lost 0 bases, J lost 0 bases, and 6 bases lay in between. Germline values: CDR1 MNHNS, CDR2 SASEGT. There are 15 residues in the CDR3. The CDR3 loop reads CASSEAADSGNTIYF. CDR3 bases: TGTGCCAGCAGTGAAGCGGCAGACTCTGGAAACACCATATATTTT.

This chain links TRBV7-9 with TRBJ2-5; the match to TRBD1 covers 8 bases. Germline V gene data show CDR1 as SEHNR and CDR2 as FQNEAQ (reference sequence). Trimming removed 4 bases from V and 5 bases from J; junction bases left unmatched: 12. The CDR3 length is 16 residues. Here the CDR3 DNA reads TGTGCCAGCAGCTCGGGGACAGGATCCTCTCAGGAGACCCAGTACTTC. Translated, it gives CASSSGTGSSQETQYF.

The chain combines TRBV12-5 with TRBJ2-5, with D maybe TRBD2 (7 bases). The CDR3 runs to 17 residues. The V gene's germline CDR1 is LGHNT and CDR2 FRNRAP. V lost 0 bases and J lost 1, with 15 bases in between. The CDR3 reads CASGLVRGGAGQETQYF. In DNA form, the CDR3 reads TGTGCTAGTGGTTTGGTACGTGGGGGGGCGGGCCAAGAGACCCAGTACTTC.

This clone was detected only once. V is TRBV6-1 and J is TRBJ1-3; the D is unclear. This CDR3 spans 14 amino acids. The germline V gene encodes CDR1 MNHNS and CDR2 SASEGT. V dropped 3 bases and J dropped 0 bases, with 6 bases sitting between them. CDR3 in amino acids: CASSDTFSGNTIYF. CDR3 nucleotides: TGTGCCAGCAGTGACACGTTCTCTGGAAACACCATATATTTT.

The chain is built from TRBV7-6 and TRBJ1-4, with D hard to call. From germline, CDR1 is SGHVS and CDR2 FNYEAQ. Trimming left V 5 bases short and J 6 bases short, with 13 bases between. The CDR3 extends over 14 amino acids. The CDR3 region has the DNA TGTGCCAGCAGCAGTGGCGGGTTTGATGAAAAACTGTTTTTT. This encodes CASSSGGFDEKLFF.

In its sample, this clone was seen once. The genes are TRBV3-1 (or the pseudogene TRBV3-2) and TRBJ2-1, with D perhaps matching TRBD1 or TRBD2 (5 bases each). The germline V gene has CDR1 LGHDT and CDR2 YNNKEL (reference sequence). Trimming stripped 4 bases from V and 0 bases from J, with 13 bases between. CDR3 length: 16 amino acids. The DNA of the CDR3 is TGTGCCAGCAGCCTTGTCGGGACCATCTCCTACAATGAGCAGTTCTTC. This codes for CASSLVGTISYNEQFF.

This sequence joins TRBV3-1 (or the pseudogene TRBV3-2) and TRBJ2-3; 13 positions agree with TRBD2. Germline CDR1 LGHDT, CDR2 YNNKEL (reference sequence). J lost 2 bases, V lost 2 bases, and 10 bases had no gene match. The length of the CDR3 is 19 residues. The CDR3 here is CASSQNILAGGEDTDTQYF. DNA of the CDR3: TGTGCCAGCAGCCAAAATATACTAGCGGGAGGGGAAGACACAGATACGCAGTATTTT.

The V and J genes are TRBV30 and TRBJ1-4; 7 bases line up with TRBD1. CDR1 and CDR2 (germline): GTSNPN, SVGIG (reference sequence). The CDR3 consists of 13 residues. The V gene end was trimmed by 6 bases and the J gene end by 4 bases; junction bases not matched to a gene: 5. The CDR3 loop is CACSGQNNEKLFF. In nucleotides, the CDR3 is TGTGCCTGCTCGGGACAGAATAATGAAAAACTGTTTTTT.

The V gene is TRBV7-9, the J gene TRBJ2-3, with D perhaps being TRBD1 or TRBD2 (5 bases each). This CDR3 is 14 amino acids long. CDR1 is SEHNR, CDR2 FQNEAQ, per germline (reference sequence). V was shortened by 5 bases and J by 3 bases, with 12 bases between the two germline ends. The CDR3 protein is CASSHWDRTDTQYF. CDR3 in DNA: TGTGCCAGCAGCCACTGGGACCGGACAGATACGCAGTATTTT.

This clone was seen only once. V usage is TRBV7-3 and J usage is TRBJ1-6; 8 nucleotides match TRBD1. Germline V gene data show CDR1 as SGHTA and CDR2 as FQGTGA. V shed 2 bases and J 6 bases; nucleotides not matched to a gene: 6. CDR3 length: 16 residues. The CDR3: CASSLADRDRNSPLHF. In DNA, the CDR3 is TGTGCCAGCAGCTTAGCGGACAGGGATCGTAATTCACCCCTCCACTTT. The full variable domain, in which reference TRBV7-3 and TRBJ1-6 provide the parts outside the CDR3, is GAGVSQTPSNKVTEKGKYVELRCDPISGHTALYWYRQSLGQGPEFLIYFQGTGAADDSGLPNDRFFAVRPEGSVSTLKIQRTERGDSAVYLCASSLADRDRNSPLHFGNGTRLTVT.

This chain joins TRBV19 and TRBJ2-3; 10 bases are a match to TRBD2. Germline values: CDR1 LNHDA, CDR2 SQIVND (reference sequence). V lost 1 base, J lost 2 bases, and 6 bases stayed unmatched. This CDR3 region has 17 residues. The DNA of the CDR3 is TGTGCCAGTAGTATAGGCGGACTAGCGGTGTACACAGATACGCAGTATTTT. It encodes CASSIGGLAVYTDTQYF. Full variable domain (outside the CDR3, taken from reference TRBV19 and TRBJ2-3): DGGITQSPKYLFRKEGQNVTLSCEQNLNHDAMYWYRQDPGQGLRLIYYSQIVNDFQKGDIAEGYSVSREKKESFPLTVTSAQKNPTAFYLCASSIGGLAVYTDTQYFGPGTRLTVL.

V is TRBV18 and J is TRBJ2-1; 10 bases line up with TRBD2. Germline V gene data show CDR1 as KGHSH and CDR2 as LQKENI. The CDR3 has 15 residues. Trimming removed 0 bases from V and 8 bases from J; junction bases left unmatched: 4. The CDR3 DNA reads TGTGCCAGCTCACCACCTAGCGGGAGGTTCGATGAGCAGTTCTTC. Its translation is CASSPPSGRFDEQFF.

As DNA, the CDR3 is TGTGCCAGCAGCTTATTAATCGCGGGAGGTCGGGAGACCCAGTACTTC. Amino acid sequence: CASSLLIAGGRETQYF. The chain couples TRBV11-2 to TRBJ2-5; 8 nucleotides match TRBD2. Trimming cost V 2 bases and J 5 bases; bases outside gene matches: 10. Germline V CDR1 and CDR2: SGHAT, FQNNGV. This CDR3 has 16 amino acids.

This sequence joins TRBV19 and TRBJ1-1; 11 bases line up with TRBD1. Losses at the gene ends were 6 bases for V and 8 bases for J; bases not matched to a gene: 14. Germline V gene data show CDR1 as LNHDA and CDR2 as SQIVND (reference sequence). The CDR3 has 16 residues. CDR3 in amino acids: CASRPGTGGFGDEAFF. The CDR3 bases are TGTGCCAGTAGGCCGGGGACAGGGGGTTTCGGGGACGAAGCTTTCTTT.

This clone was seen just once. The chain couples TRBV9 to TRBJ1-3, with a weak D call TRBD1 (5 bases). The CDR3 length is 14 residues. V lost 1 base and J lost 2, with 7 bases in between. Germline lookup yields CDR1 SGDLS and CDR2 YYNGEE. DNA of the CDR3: TGTGCCAGCAGCGTAAGGACAACTGGAAACACCATATATTTT. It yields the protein CASSVRTTGNTIYF.

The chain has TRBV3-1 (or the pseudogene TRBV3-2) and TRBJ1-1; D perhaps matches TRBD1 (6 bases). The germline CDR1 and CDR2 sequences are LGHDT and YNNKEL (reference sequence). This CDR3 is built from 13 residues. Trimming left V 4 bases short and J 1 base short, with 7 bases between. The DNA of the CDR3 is TGTGCCAGCAGCCGGGGGGCGAACACTGAAGCTTTCTTT. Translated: CASSRGANTEAFF.

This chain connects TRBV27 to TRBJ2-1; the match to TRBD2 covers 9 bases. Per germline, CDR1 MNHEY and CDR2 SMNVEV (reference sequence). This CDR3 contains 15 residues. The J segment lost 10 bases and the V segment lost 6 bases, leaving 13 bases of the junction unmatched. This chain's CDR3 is CASSSLASGKQEQFF. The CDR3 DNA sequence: TGTGCCAGCAGCTCCCTGGCTAGCGGGAAGCAGGAGCAGTTCTTC.

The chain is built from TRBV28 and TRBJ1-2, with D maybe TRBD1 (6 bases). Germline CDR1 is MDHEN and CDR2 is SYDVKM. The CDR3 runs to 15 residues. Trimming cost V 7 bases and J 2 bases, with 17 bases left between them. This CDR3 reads CASTSSGVRNYGYTF. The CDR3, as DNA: TGTGCCAGCACCAGTTCAGGGGTTAGAAACTATGGCTACACCTTC.

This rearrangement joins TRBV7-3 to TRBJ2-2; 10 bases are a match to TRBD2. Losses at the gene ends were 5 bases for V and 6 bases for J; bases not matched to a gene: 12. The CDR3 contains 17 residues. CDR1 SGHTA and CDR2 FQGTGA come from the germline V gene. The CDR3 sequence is CASSLSGGLAAPGELFF. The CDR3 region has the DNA TGTGCCAGCAGCCTATCGGGAGGACTAGCGGCGCCCGGGGAGCTGTTTTTT.

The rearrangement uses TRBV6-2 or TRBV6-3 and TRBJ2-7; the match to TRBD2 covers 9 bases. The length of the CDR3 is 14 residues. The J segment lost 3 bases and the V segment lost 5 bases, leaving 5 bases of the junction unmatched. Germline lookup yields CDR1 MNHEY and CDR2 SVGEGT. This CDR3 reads CASSLREGSYEQYF. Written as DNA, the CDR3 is TGTGCCAGCAGTCTGCGGGAGGGGAGCTACGAGCAGTACTTC.

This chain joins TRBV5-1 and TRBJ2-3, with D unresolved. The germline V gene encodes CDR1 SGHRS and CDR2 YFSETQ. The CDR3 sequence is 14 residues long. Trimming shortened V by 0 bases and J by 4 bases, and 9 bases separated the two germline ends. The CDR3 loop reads CASSLAGLADTQYF. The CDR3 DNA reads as TGCGCCAGCAGCTTGGCCGGTCTTGCAGATACGCAGTATTTT.

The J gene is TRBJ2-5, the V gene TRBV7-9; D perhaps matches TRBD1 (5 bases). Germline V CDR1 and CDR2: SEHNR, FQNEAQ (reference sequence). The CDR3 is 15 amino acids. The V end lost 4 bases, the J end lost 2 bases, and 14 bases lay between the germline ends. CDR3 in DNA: TGTGCCAGCAGCTCGAGACAGTCCCATCAAGAGACCCAGTACTTC. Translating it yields CASSSRQSHQETQYF.

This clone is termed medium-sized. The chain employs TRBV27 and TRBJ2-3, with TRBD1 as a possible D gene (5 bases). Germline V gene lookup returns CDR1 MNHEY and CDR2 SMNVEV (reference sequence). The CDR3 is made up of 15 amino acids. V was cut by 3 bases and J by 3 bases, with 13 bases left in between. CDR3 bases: TGTGCCAGCAGTTTCGGGCAGGGTGGTACAGATACGCAGTATTTT. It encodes CASSFGQGGTDTQYF.

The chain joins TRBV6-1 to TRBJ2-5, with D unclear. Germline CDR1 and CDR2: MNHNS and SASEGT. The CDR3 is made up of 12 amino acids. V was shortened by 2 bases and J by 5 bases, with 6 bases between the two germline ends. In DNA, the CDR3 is TGTGCCAGCAGTGAATCTTGGGAGACCCAGTACTTC. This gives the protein CASSESWETQYF.

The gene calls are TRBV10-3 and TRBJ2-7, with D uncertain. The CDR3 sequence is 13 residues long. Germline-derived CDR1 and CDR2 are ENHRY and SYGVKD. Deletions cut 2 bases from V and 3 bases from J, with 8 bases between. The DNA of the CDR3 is TGTGCCATCAGTGAGCGGCAGGTCTACGAGCAGTACTTC. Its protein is CAISERQVYEQYF.

The CDR3 protein is CASSQGPGQGKVRTTF. The DNA of the CDR3 is TGTGCCAGCAGCCAGGGTCCGGGGCAAGGAAAGGTCAGAACCACCTTC. The chain has TRBV5-4 and TRBJ1-2; weak D call: TRBD1 (5 bases). The CDR3 is made up of 16 amino acids. Trimming cost V 4 bases and J 13 bases, with 29 bases left between them. Germline-derived CDR1 and CDR2 are SGHNT and YYREEE (reference sequence).

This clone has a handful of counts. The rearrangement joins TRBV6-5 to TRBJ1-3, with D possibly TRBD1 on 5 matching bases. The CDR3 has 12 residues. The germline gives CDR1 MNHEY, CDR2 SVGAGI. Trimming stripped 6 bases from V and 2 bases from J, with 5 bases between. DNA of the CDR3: TGTGCCAGCAGGGGGGCTGGAAACACCATATATTTT. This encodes CASRGAGNTIYF.